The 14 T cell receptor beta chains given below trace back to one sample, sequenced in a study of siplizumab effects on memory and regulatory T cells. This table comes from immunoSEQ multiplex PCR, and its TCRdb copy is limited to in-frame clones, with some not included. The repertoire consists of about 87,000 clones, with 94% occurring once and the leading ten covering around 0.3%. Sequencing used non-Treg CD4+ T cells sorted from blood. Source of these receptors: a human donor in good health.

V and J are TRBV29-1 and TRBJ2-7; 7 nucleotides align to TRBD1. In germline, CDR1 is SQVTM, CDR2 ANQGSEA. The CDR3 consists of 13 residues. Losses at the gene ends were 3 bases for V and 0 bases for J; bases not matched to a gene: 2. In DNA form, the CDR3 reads TGCAGCGTTGAGCCAGGGGGCTCCTACGAGCAGTACTTC. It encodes CSVEPGGSYEQYF.

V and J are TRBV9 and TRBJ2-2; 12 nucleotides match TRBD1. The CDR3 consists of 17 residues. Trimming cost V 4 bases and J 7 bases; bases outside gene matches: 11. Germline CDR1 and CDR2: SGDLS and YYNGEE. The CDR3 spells CASSSFRDRGLGGELFF. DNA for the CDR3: TGTGCCAGCAGCTCTTTCCGGGACAGGGGGCTGGGCGGGGAGCTGTTTTTT. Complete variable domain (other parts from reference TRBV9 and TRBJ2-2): DSGVTQTPKHLITATGQRVTLRCSPRSGDLSVYWYQQSLDQGLQFLIQYYNGEERAKGNILERFSAQQFPDLHSELNLSSLELGDSALYFCASSSFRDRGLGGELFFGEGSRLTVL.

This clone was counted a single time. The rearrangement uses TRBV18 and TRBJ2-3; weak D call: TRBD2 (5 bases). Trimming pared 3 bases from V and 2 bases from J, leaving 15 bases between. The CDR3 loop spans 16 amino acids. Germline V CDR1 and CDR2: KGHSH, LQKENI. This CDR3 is CASSPRPAADTDTQYF. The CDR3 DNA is TGTGCCAGCTCACCCCGTCCAGCGGCGGACACAGATACGCAGTATTTT.

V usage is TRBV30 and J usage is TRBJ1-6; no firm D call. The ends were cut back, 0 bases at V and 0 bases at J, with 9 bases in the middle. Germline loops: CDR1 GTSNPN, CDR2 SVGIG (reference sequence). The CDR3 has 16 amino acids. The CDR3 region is CAWSVILGSYNSPLHF. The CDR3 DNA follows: TGTGCCTGGAGTGTCATACTGGGCTCCTATAATTCACCCCTCCACTTT.

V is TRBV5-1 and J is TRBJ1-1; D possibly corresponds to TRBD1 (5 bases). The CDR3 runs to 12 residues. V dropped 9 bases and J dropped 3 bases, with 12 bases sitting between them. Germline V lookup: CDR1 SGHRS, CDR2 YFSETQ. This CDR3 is CATATDDTEAFF. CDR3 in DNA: TGCGCCACGGCGACAGACGACACTGAAGCTTTCTTT. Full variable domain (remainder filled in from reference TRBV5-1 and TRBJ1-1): KAGVTQTPRYLIKTRGQQVTLSCSPISGHRSVSWYQQTPGQGLQFLFEYFSETQRNKGNFPGRFSGRQFSNSRSEMNVSTLELGDSALYLCATATDDTEAFFGQGTRLTVV.

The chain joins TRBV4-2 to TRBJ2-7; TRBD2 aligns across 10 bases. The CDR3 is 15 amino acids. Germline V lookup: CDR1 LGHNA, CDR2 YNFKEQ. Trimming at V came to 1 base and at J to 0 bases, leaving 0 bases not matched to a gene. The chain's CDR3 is CASSQVAGGSYEQYF. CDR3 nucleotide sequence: TGTGCCAGCAGCCAAGTAGCGGGGGGCTCCTACGAGCAGTACTTC.

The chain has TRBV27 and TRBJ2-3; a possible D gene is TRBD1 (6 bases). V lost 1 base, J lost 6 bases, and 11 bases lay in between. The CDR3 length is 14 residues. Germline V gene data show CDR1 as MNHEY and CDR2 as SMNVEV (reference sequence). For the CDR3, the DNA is TGTGCCAGCAGTTTATTGGGGGCATGGGATACGCAGTATTTT. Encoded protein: CASSLLGAWDTQYF.

CDR3 amino acids: CASSLGVTATNEKLFF. CDR3 DNA: TGTGCCAGCAGCTTGGGAGTCACCGCAACTAATGAAAAACTGTTTTTT. V gene TRBV5-8 combines with J gene TRBJ1-4; D not certain. Germline CDR1 SGHTS, CDR2 YDEGEE. The CDR3 spans 16 residues. V lost 0 bases to trimming and J lost 0 bases, with 9 bases between them.

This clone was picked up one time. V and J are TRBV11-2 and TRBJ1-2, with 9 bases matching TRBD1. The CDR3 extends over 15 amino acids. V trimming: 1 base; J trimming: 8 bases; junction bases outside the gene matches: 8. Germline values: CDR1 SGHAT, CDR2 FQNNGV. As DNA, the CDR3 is TGTGCCAGCAGCTTAGGAGACAGGGGGGTTGGAGGCTACACCTTC. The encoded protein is CASSLGDRGVGGYTF. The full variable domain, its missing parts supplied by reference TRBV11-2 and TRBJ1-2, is EAGVAQSPRYKIIEKRQSVAFWCNPISGHATLYWYQQILGQGPKLLIQFQNNGVVDDSQLPKDRFSAERLKGVDSTLKIQPAKLEDSAVYLCASSLGDRGVGGYTFGSGTRLTVV.

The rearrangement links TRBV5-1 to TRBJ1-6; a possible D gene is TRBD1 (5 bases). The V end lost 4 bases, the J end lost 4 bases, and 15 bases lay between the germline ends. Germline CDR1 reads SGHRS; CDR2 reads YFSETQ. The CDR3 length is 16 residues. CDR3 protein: CASSIGTGSYNSPLHF. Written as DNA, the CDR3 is TGCGCCAGCAGCATAGGGACGGGGAGTTATAATTCACCCCTCCACTTT.

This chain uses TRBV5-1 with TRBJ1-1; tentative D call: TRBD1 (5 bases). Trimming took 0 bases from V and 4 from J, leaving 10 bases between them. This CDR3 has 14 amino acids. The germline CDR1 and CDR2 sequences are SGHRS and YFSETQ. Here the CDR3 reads CASSLGGSGTEAFF. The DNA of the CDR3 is TGCGCCAGCAGCTTGGGGGGCTCGGGCACTGAAGCTTTCTTT.

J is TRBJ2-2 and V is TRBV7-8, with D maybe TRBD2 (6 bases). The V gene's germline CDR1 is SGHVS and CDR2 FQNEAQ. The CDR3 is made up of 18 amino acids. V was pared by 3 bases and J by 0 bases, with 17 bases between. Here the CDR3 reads CASSFPLTSSANTGELFF. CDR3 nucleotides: TGTGCCAGCAGCTTCCCCCTGACTAGTTCGGCGAACACCGGGGAGCTGTTTTTT.

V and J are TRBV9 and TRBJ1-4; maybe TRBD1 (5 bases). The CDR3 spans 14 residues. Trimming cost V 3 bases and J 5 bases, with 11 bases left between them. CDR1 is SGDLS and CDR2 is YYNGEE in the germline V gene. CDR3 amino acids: CASSGPGKNEKLFF. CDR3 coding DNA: TGTGCCAGCAGCGGGCCAGGGAAGAATGAAAAACTGTTTTTT.

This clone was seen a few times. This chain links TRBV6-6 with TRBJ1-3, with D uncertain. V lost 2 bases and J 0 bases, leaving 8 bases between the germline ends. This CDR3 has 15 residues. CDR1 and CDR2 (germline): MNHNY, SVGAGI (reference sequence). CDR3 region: CASSYGGGSGNTIYF. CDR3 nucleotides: TGTGCCAGCAGTTACGGTGGCGGCTCTGGAAACACCATATATTTT.